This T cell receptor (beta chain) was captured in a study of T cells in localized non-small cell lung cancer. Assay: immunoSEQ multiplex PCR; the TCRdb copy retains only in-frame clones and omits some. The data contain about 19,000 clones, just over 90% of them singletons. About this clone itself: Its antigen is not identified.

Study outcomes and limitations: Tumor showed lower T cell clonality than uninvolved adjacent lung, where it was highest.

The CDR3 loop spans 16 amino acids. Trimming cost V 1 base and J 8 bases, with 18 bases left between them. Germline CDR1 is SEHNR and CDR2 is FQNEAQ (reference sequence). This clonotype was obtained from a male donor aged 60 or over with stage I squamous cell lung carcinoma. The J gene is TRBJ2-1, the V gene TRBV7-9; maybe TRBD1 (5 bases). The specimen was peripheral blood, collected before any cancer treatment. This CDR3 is CASSLVGLGREHEQFF. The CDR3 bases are TGTGCCAGCAGCTTAGTCGGGTTGGGGCGCGAGCATGAGCAGTTCTTC.